The entry that follows covers one T cell receptor (beta chain) sequence. The record originates from a study of tumor-infiltrating lymphocytes in oesophageal squamous cell carcinoma. From germline, CDR1 is MNHNS and CDR2 SASEGT. Trimming cost V 6 bases and J 10 bases, with 13 bases left between them. This CDR3 is built from 13 residues. TCRdb passed the PCR reads through MiXCR, listing each CDR3 protein once. The sample lists about 15,000 distinct CDR3 sequences, around half occurring once. This rearrangement joins TRBV6-1 to TRBJ1-6, with D tentatively TRBD1 (5 bases). This TCR derives from a female donor with esophageal squamous cell carcinoma. Sample: esophageal tumor tissue. The CDR3 DNA follows: TGTGCCAGCAGAGAGTGGACAAGCTCACCCCTCCACTTT. Protein sequence: CASREWTSSPLHF.